This TCR beta chain was identified during a study of blood T cell repertoires in COVID-19. The assay was immunoSEQ multiplex PCR, and TCRdb's table has in-frame clones only and misses some. The table includes about 300,000 clones, 85% detected once. CDR3 size: 15 residues. The germline V gene encodes CDR1 GTSNPN and CDR2 SVGIG (reference sequence). With 0 bases clipped from V and 7 bases from J, the junction kept 7 bases outside the gene matches. Sequenced: PBMCs or T cells enriched from blood (not recorded which). The chain couples TRBV30 to TRBJ1-5, with 9 positions matching TRBD1. This sequence originates from a woman aged 25-40 years who had been exposed to COVID-19. In nucleotides, the CDR3 is TGTGCCTGGAGTGTAACGGGACAGGGAATACAGCCCCAGCATTTT. It codes for CAWSVTGQGIQPQHF.